This T cell receptor (beta chain) is from a study of breast tumors, draining lymph nodes, adjacent tissues (dated by TCRdb to the mid-2010s). Context from the whole study: In breast cancer patients, the study compared the TCR beta repertoires of tumor, adjacent nontumor tissue and axillary lymph nodes. The study was designed to assess the relationships and possible T-cell exchange between tumor, surrounding tissue and draining lymph node repertoires in human breast cancer.

Lymph node samples were obtained from the axillary draining lymph nodes of breast cancer patients. TCRdb records Illumina HiSeq 2000 as the sequencer. Multiplex PCR amplification was used to build the TCR beta chain libraries. High-throughput sequencing was used to analyze the amplified TCR beta chain products. The raw public data were reprocessed by TCRdb itself: fastp quality trimming at Q25, MiXCR clonotype calling, in-frame beta chains only. Under each unique CDR3 protein, matching rows form one entry showing the most common genes and DNA. The sample data list some 97,000 distinct CDR3 sequences, and 21% of these were observed just once. The ten largest clones represent approximately 1.3% of the sample. Trimming removed 5 bases from V and 4 bases from J; the gene matches leave 4 bases unexplained. The germline V gene yields SGHTA for CDR1 and FQGTGA for CDR2. Including the terminal cysteine and phenylalanine, the CDR3 comprises 14 residues. Kept here is only the CDR3 DNA, which spans 42 bases and is read in frame from base 1.

The full study reports these points: The study presented the conclusion that tumor T cells originate in lymph nodes as consistent with a hypothesis, not as something directly demonstrated. Tumor and nontumor tissue repertoires were significantly more similar in luminal-like than in basal-like breast cancer. The data were judged consistent with most tumor T cells deriving from the lymph node and then expanding within tumor tissue. T-cell repertoire diversity in tumors was found to be lower than in lymph nodes but higher than in nontumor tissue, and preferential V and J gene usage was observed.

This clonotype was counted ten times or more. The antigen this receptor binds is unknown. No clone much larger than this one lies a single base away; base qualities are absent. The sequence joins TRBV7-3 to TRBJ2-3; TRBD1 matches 9 bases in the middle. The clonotype comes from a female donor with breast cancer. Some clones in this sample may be carry-over from other donors' samples. Sequencing was performed on axillary lymph node tissue. CDR3 protein: CASSTGQGSDTQYF. The nucleotides read TGTGCCAGCAGCACCGGACAGGGGTCAGATACGCAGTATTTT.